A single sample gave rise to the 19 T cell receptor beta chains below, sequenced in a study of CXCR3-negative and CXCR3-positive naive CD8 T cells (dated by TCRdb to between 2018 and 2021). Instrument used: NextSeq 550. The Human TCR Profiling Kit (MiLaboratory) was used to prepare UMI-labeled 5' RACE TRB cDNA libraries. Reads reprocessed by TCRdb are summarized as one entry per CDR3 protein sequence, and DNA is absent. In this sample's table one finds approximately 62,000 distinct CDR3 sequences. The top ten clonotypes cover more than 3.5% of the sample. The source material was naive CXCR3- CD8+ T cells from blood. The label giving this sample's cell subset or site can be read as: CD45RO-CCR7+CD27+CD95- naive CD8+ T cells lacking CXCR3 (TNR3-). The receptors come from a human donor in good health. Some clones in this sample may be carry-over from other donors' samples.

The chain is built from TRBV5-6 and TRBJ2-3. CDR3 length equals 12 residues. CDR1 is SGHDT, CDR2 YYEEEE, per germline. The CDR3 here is CASSLGVDTQYF. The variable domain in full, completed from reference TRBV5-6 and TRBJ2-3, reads DAGVTQSPTHLIKTRGQQVTLRCSPKSGHDTVSWYQQALGQGPQFIFQYYEEEERQRGNFPDRFSGHQFPNYSSELNVNALLLGDSALYLCASSLGVDTQYFGPGTRLTVL.

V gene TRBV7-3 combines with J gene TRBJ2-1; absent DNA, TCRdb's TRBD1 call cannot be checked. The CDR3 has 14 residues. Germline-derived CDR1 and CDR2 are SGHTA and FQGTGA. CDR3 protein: CASSERGSDNEQFF.

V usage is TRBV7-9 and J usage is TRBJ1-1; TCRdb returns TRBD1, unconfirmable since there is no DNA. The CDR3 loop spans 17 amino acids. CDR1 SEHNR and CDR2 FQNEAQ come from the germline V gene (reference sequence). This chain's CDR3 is CASSLDPGQGVNTEAFF.

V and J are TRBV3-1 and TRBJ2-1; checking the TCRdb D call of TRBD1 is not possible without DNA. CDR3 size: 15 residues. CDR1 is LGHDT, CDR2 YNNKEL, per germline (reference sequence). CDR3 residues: CASSLDRGEINEQFF.

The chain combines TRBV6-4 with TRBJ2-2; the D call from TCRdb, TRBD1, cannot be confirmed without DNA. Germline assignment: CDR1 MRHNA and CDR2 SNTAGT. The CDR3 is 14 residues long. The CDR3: CASSDSWGPGELFF.

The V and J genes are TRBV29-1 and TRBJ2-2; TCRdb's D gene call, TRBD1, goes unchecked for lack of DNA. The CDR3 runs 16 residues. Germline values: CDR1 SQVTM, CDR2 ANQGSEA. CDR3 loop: CSVESVGGRFPGELFF.

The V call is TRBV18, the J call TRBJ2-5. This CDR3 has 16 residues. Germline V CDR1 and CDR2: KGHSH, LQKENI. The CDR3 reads CASSRTSSGNQETQYF. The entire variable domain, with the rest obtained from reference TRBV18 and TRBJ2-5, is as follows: NAGVMQNPRHLVRRRGQEARLRCSPMKGHSHVYWYRQLPEEGLKFMVYLQKENIIDESGMPKERFSAEFPKEGPSILRIQQVVRGDSAAYFCASSRTSSGNQETQYFGPGTRLLVL.

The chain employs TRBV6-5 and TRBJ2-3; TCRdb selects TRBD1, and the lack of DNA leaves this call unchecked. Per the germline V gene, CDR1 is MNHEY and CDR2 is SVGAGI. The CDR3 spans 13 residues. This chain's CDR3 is CASSYRGADTQYF.

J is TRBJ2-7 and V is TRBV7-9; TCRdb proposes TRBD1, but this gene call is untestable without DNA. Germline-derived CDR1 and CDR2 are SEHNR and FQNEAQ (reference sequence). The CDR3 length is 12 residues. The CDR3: CASSLPQGEQYF.

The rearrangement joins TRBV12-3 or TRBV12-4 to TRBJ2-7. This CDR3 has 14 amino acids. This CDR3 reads CASSLGLGIYEQYF.

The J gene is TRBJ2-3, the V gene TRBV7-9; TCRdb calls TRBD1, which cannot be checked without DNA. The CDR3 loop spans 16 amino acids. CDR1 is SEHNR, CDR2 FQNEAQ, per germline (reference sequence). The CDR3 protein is CASDDLGGRGTDTQYF.

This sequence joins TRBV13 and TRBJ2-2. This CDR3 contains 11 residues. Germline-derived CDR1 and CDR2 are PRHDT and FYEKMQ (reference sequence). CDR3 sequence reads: CASSAPGELFF.

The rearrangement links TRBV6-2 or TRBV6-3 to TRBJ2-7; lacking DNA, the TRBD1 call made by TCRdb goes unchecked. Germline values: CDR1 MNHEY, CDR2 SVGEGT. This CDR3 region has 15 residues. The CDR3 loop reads CASSYVGQHLGEQYF.

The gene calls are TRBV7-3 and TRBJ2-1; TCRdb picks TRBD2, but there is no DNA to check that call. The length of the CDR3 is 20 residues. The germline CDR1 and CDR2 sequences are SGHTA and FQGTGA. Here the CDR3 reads CASSLNPLSELAGVYNEQFF.

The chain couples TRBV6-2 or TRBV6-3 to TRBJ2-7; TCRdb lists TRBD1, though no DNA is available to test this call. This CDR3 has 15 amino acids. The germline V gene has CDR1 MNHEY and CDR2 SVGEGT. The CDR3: CASSYSTLGPDEQYF.

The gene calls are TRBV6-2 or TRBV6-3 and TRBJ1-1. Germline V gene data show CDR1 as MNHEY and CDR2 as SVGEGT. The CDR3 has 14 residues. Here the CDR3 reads CASSYSELNTEAFF.

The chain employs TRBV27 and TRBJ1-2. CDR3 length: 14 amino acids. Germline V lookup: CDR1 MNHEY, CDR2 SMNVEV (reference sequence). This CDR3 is CASSGTAIWGGYTF.

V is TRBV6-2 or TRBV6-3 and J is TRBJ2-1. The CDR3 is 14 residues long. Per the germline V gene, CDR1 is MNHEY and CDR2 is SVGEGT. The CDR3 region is CASSDYFEQWEQFF.

CDR3 sequence: CSARDLTRGENTEAFF. This chain links TRBV20-1 with TRBJ1-1. Germline CDR1 is DFQATT and CDR2 is SNEGSKA (reference sequence). This CDR3 has 16 amino acids.